The TCR beta chain under discussion was sequenced for a study of response to subunit inactivated influenza vaccine. Study-wide findings and caveats: The authors put forward the suggestion that each seasonal influenza vaccination may bring in only a limited number of new T cells.

The germline V and J ends were trimmed by 1 base and 11 bases, with 8 bases remaining between them. This CDR3 has 12 amino acids. CDR1 and CDR2 from the germline V gene are SNHLY and FYNNEI. This clonotype was detected many times. Its cognate antigen is unknown. Via MiXCR, TCRdb re-called the RT-PCR reads, giving one row per CDR3 protein. The sample lists hundreds of thousands of distinct CDR3 sequences, around 8% occurring once. The source is a man between 50 and 75 years old who received an inactivated influenza vaccine. The specimen was PBMCs from blood, collected around 2 years after vaccination. The chain has TRBV2 and TRBJ1-4; D uncertain. The CDR3 coding sequence is TGTGCCAGCAGTGAAGGACGCGGCAAACTGTTTTTT. It codes for CASSEGRGKLFF. The whole variable domain, filled in from reference TRBV2 and TRBJ1-4, reads EPEVTQTPSHQVTQMGQEVILRCVPISNHLYFYWYRQILGQKVEFLVSFYNNEISEKSEIFDDQFSVERPDGSNFTLKIRSTKLEDSAMYFCASSEGRGKLFFGSGTQLSVL.